One and the same sample provided the 25 T cell receptor beta chains below, sequenced in a study of vaccination and CD4 T cells after COVID-19. Sample treatment: approximately 9-day PBMC culture with coronavirus spike peptide pools or control peptides (ViraFEST assay). Cultured CD4+ T cell DNA was sequenced using the Oncomine TCR Beta short-read assay. Via MiXCR, TCRdb re-called the PCR reads, giving one row per CDR3 protein. The repertoire holds around 21,000 distinct CDR3 sequences, with around 55% as singletons. The antigens these receptors bind are not known. The specimen was CD4+ T cells from blood, cultured in vitro. The receptors derive from a human donor who had recovered from COVID-19.

The chain joins TRBV7-9 to TRBJ2-3; D is possibly TRBD2 (5 bases). V was pared by 3 bases and J by 1 base, with 11 bases between. This CDR3 has 15 residues. Germline V gene lookup returns CDR1 SEHNR and CDR2 FQNEAQ (reference sequence). The CDR3, as DNA: TGTGCCAGCAGCTTCGGACGGACTCGCACAGATACGCAGTATTTT. It encodes CASSFGRTRTDTQYF.

The rearrangement links TRBV12-3 or TRBV12-4 to TRBJ1-6; D is perhaps TRBD1 (5 bases). The CDR3 is made up of 15 amino acids. Between the trimmed V and J ends, which lost 5 bases and 5 bases, there was a span of 13 bases. The CDR3 reads CASSIGTVDNSPLHF. The CDR3 DNA sequence: TGTGCCAGCAGTATCGGGACCGTGGATAATTCACCCCTCCACTTT.

This rearrangement joins TRBV11-2 to TRBJ2-3; D possibly uses TRBD1 or TRBD2 (6 bases each). Looked up from germline, CDR1 is SGHAT and CDR2 is FQNNGV. The CDR3 runs to 14 residues. V lost 5 bases, J lost 8 bases, and 17 bases lay in between. CDR3 sequence: CASSVVGGEGTQYF. CDR3 coding DNA: TGTGCCAGCAGCGTTGTGGGGGGCGAAGGTACGCAGTATTTT.

This clonotype was counted a few times. The junction and the germline gene differ at one end; a read error may be behind it. V usage is TRBV19 and J usage is TRBJ2-3, with 9 positions matching TRBD1. The CDR3 runs to 14 residues. Germline V gene data show CDR1 as LNHDA and CDR2 as SQIVND (reference sequence). Here the CDR3 reads CASSEGQGTGTQYF. The CDR3 nucleotides read TGTGCCAGTAGTGAGGGACAGGGCACAGGTACGCAGTATTTT.

The chain joins TRBV18 to TRBJ1-1; D is perhaps TRBD1 (6 bases). The V gene lost 3 bases and the J gene lost 3 bases, with 14 bases spanning the gap. CDR3 length equals 15 residues. Per germline, CDR1 KGHSH and CDR2 LQKENI. In DNA form, the CDR3 reads TGTGCCAGCTCACCCACGACAGGCGCCTACACTGAAGCTTTCTTT. Translation gives CASSPTTGAYTEAFF.

The V and J genes are TRBV2 and TRBJ1-1, with D hard to call. The CDR3 consists of 12 residues. Per the germline V gene, CDR1 is SNHLY and CDR2 is FYNNEI. With 4 bases removed from V and 1 base from J, the gap between germline ends came to 4 bases. This CDR3 is CASSVRNTEAFF. CDR3 in DNA: TGTGCCAGCAGTGTTCGGAACACTGAAGCTTTCTTT.

The J gene is TRBJ2-7, the V gene TRBV9; D is unresolved. The germline CDR1 and CDR2 sequences are SGDLS and YYNGEE. Between the trimmed V and J ends, which lost 4 bases and 3 bases, there was a span of 14 bases. The CDR3 extends over 14 amino acids. The CDR3, as DNA: TGTGCCAGCAGCCCCCGGTTTGAGGTCTACGAGCAGTACTTC. This sequence encodes CASSPRFEVYEQYF.

The chain employs TRBV27 and TRBJ2-7, with D perhaps TRBD1 (6 bases). Trimming cost V 5 bases and J 1 base, with 12 bases left between them. This CDR3 region has 14 residues. Germline values: CDR1 MNHEY, CDR2 SMNVEV (reference sequence). The CDR3 is CASSARQESYEQYF. The CDR3 DNA reads as TGTGCCAGCAGTGCCAGACAGGAATCCTACGAGCAGTACTTC.

This rearrangement joins TRBV7-9 to TRBJ2-1; TRBD1 is a possible D gene (6 bases). The CDR3 runs to 16 residues. Germline V lookup: CDR1 SEHNR, CDR2 FQNEAQ (reference sequence). V lost 2 bases and J 4 bases, leaving 15 bases between the germline ends. The CDR3 nucleotides read TGTGCCAGCAGCTTAAAGGGCCCCCAGGGGTACAATGAGCAGTTCTTC. Protein sequence: CASSLKGPQGYNEQFF.

The rearrangement links TRBV11-3 to TRBJ2-2, with D tentatively TRBD1 or TRBD2 (5 bases each). The CDR3 is 17 residues long. The V end lost 0 bases, the J end lost 4 bases, and 15 bases lay between the germline ends. Germline V gene sequence: CDR1 SGHNT, CDR2 YENEEA. The CDR3, as DNA: TGTGCCAGCAGCTTAGACCGTATGGGGGACCCCACCGGGGAGCTGTTTTTT. Its protein is CASSLDRMGDPTGELFF. The complete variable domain, with remaining parts taken from reference TRBV11-3 and TRBJ2-2, reads EAGVVQSPRYKIIEKKQPVAFWCNPISGHNTLYWYLQNLGQGPELLIRYENEEAVDDSQLPKDRFSAERLKGVDSTLKIQPAELGDSAVYLCASSLDRMGDPTGELFFGEGSRLTVL.

This clonotype was seen a few times. The chain recombines TRBV7-2 with TRBJ1-6; 8 nucleotides match TRBD1. Trimming took 4 bases from V and 10 from J; bases not matched to a gene: 9. Germline CDR1 and CDR2: SGHTA and FQGNSA. The CDR3 runs 15 residues. CDR3 DNA sequence: TGTGCCAGCAGCTCACGCTCCGGACAGGGCTCACCCCTCCACTTT. Translating it yields CASSSRSGQGSPLHF.

The CDR3, as DNA: TGCAGTGCTAGAGAAGCACCCCAGTACTTC. It codes for CSAREAPQYF. This chain links TRBV20-1 with TRBJ2-5; no clear D gene. CDR1 is DFQATT, CDR2 SNEGSKA, per germline (reference sequence). With 0 bases removed from V and 9 bases from J, the gap between germline ends came to 5 bases. The CDR3 totals 10 residues.

The V gene is TRBV6-2 or TRBV6-3, the J gene TRBJ1-1, with TRBD1 matching 7 bases. With 2 bases clipped from V and 12 bases from J, the junction kept 9 bases outside the gene matches. Germline lookup yields CDR1 MNHEY and CDR2 SVGEGT. The CDR3 covers 13 residues. CDR3 bases: TGTGCCAGCAGTTACGGCGTCAGGGGGATTACTTTCTTT. Protein: CASSYGVRGITFF.

This clonotype was seen more than once but under ten times. This chain links TRBV7-9 with TRBJ2-3; D not resolved. Germline-derived CDR1 and CDR2 are SEHNR and FQNEAQ (reference sequence). This CDR3 is built from 13 residues. The V end was cut by 2 bases, the J end by 0 bases, with 3 bases between. CDR3 protein: CASSLLSTDTQYF. CDR3 in DNA: TGTGCCAGCAGCTTACTGAGCACAGATACGCAGTATTTT.

The V call is TRBV6-1, the J call TRBJ1-1; unclear D gene. This CDR3 region has 12 residues. Germline CDR1 MNHNS, CDR2 SASEGT. Trimming stripped 7 bases from V and 8 bases from J, with 14 bases between. The CDR3 loop reads CASISFTQEAFF. The CDR3 DNA sequence: TGTGCCAGCATATCTTTCACACAGGAAGCTTTCTTT.

The chain uses TRBV6-1 and TRBJ1-1; no clear D. CDR3 size: 13 residues. CDR1 and CDR2 (germline): MNHNS, SASEGT. V was trimmed by 6 bases and J by 3 bases, leaving 11 bases between them. The CDR3 bases are TGTGCCAGCAGGGCCGATCTGGACACTGAAGCTTTCTTT. Its translation is CASRADLDTEAFF.

This chain joins TRBV6-1 and TRBJ2-1; the match to TRBD2 covers 9 bases. The CDR3 consists of 18 residues. The J segment lost 8 bases and the V segment lost 2 bases, leaving 16 bases of the junction unmatched. CDR1 and CDR2 from the germline V gene are MNHNS and SASEGT. The CDR3 DNA is TGTGCCAGCAGTGAATTTGTGGTAGCGGGAGCCCTCGGGGATGAGCAGTTCTTC. This codes for CASSEFVVAGALGDEQFF.

This clonotype appeared a few times. J is TRBJ2-3 and V is TRBV2; D is ambiguous. The CDR3 is 15 residues long. V lost 3 bases to trimming and J lost 6 bases, with 16 bases between them. The germline CDR1 and CDR2 sequences are SNHLY and FYNNEI. CDR3 sequence: CASSDYDRASDTQYF. DNA for the CDR3: TGTGCCAGCAGTGATTACGACCGAGCATCGGATACGCAGTATTTT.

The chain links TRBV5-4 to TRBJ2-5; TRBD2 agrees at 9 bases. This CDR3 has 16 residues. The ends lost 2 bases at V and 3 bases at J; junction bases unmatched: 8. The germline gives CDR1 SGHNT, CDR2 YYREEE (reference sequence). DNA of the CDR3: TGTGCCAGCAGCTTACAACTAGCGGGCTACAAAGAGACCCAGTACTTC. Translation: CASSLQLAGYKETQYF.

This rearrangement joins TRBV28 to TRBJ2-5; 10 bases map to TRBD2. Germline V gene lookup returns CDR1 MDHEN and CDR2 SYDVKM. The CDR3 has 16 amino acids. V shed 3 bases and J 2 bases; nucleotides not matched to a gene: 6. The CDR3 DNA follows: TGTGCCAGCAGTTTGCTAGCGGGAGCCTATCAAGAGACCCAGTACTTC. The encoded protein is CASSLLAGAYQETQYF.

The chain combines TRBV11-3 with TRBJ2-5; 8 nucleotides agree with TRBD2. This CDR3 has 15 residues. The germline gives CDR1 SGHNT, CDR2 YENEEA. V was clipped by 5 bases and J by 2 bases; unmatched bases: 7. The CDR3 DNA reads TGTGCCAGCAGCCAGGGATTAGCGGGGCAAGAGACCCAGTACTTC. Amino acid sequence: CASSQGLAGQETQYF.

The chain employs TRBV2 and TRBJ2-2; a possible D gene is TRBD2 (5 bases). The CDR3 contains 13 residues. Germline V gene lookup returns CDR1 SNHLY and CDR2 FYNNEI. V lost 4 bases and J 5 bases, leaving 8 bases between the germline ends. The CDR3 here is CASSVRGTGELFF. Written as DNA, the CDR3 is TGTGCCAGCAGTGTTCGGGGAACCGGGGAGCTGTTTTTT.

CDR3: CASSLNTRNEQFF. The CDR3 nucleotides are TGTGCCAGCAGTTTAAACACGAGAAATGAGCAGTTCTTC. The rearrangement uses TRBV12-3 or TRBV12-4 and TRBJ2-1; D not certain. There are 13 residues in the CDR3. The ends were cut back, 2 bases at V and 7 bases at J, with 9 bases in the middle.

This chain joins TRBV7-9 and TRBJ2-2, with a tentative D call TRBD1 (6 bases). The V end lost 0 bases, the J end lost 4 bases, and 9 bases lay between the germline ends. Germline V gives CDR1 SEHNR, CDR2 FQNEAQ (reference sequence). This CDR3 spans 15 amino acids. In DNA form, the CDR3 reads TGTGCCAGCAGCTTAGCCCGCAGGGGCACCGGGGAGCTGTTTTTT. Its protein is CASSLARRGTGELFF.

This clonotype was counted only a few times. This chain joins TRBV10-3 and TRBJ1-1; TRBD1 is a possible D gene (6 bases). The CDR3 is made up of 15 amino acids. Germline CDR1 reads ENHRY; CDR2 reads SYGVKD. V was shortened by 2 bases and J by 1 base, with 11 bases between the two germline ends. CDR3 in amino acids: CAISEGGLGNTEAFF. In nucleotides, the CDR3 is TGTGCCATCAGTGAGGGGGGGCTGGGGAACACTGAAGCTTTCTTT.